The clone carrying this T cell receptor (beta chain) was recorded at least ten times. Its antigen is currently unknown. TCRdb recomputed calls from the RT-PCR reads with MiXCR, one row per CDR3 protein. The table records about 520,000 distinct CDR3 sequences, roughly 7.9% of them present only once. These data belong to a study of response to subunit inactivated influenza vaccine. Germline CDR1 reads SGHTA; CDR2 reads FQGNSA. V was trimmed by 4 bases and J by 0 bases, leaving 12 bases between them. This CDR3 spans 15 amino acids. Whole-study findings and limits: Every seasonal influenza vaccination brings in few new T cells, the authors suggested.

This clonotype was sampled from a man aged 45 to 75 who received an inactivated influenza vaccine. This sequence joins TRBV7-2 and TRBJ1-1; D remains unclear. Source: PBMCs from blood, taken around 2 years after vaccination. For the CDR3, the DNA is TGTGCCAGCAGCTCGTTGCCGGCAGTGAACACTGAAGCTTTCTTT. As protein: CASSSLPAVNTEAFF.